This entry features one T cell receptor (beta chain) sequence. What it binds is not known. This record comes from a study of cytomegalovirus exposure and HLA in healthy donors. Overall study context: Among roughly 180 million T cells, an earlier analysis found 95 million to 140 million unique TCR beta sequences. Overall study findings and caveats: Solely CMV serostatus was available to characterize immune exposure.

The CDR3 contains 12 residues. Germline V gene lookup returns CDR1 MNHNS and CDR2 SASEGT. Trimming pared 8 bases from V and 5 bases from J, leaving 7 bases between. Primers for the PCR totalled 60 Vbeta and 13 Jbeta. Using immunoSEQ multiplex PCR, the repertoire was profiled, and TCRdb retains in-frame clones only, with some absent. The data hold 120,000 to 150,000 clones, with approximately 83% observed a single time. Sequencing was performed on PBMCs. The sequence derives from a man aged 40-49 years in good health and CMV-seropositive. V gene TRBV6-1 combines with J gene TRBJ1-6; the D is unclear. The CDR3: CASGLHNSPLHF. The CDR3 DNA is TGTGCCAGCGGACTTCATAATTCACCCCTCCACTTT.